The rows below give T cell receptor beta chains drawn from one sample of a study of T cell changes during pregnancy in multiple sclerosis. Sequencing was performed with immunoSEQ multiplex PCR; in TCRdb, only in-frame clones are kept and a portion is missing. The sample has under 35,000 clones, more than 75% seen once. The sample here was CD8+ T cells from peripheral blood mononuclear cells, taken after pregnancy. Every receptor here comes from a female donor with multiple sclerosis, enrolled in a pregnancy study. Both conserved end residues are part of each CDR3. A D gene is named only where the DNA matches it firmly. Clone size appears in some rows only: once, few, many, or a class for an expanded clone.

D gene	J gene	clone size	V gene	CDR3 protein	CDR3 DNA
NA	TRBJ2-1	NA	TRBV6-1	CASSDGPGGRGSDEQFF	TGTGCCAGCAGTGATGGCCCGGGGGGTAGGGGGAGCGATGAGCAGTTCTTC
TRBD2	TRBJ2-2	NA	TRBV13	CASRRLAGDPNTGELFF	TGTGCCAGCAGGAGACTAGCGGGGGATCCGAACACCGGGGAGCTGTTTTTT
TRBD2	TRBJ2-1	NA	TRBV9	CASSTRTSGGHREYNEQFF	TGTGCCAGCAGCACGCGGACTAGCGGGGGGCATCGGGAATACAATGAGCAGTTCTTC
NA	TRBJ2-7	NA	TRBV18	CASSAGNTYEQYF	TGTGCCAGCTCAGCAGGGAATACCTACGAGCAGTACTTC
NA	TRBJ2-7	NA	TRBV28	CASRKTGKGLYEQYF	TGTGCCAGCAGAAAGACAGGGAAGGGACTCTACGAGCAGTACTTC
NA	TRBJ1-5	NA	TRBV6-1	CASSTLGGEGQPQHF	TGTGCCAGCAGTACCCTGGGAGGGGAGGGACAGCCCCAGCATTTT
NA	TRBJ1-2	few	TRBV19	CASSIDFWRDMRYGYTF	TGTGCCAGTAGTATAGATTTCTGGAGGGATATGCGGTATGGCTACACCTTC
TRBD1	TRBJ1-3	NA	TRBV5-4	CASSSAGTGAGNTIYF	TGTGCCAGCAGCTCGGCCGGGACAGGGGCTGGAAACACCATATATTTT
NA	TRBJ2-6	NA	TRBV4-1	CASSPKGQGIFGANVLTF	TGCGCCAGCAGCCCGAAGGGGCAGGGGATTTTTGGGGCCAACGTCCTGACTTTC
TRBD1	TRBJ1-2	NA	TRBV9	CASSASQGARYYGYTF	TGTGCCAGCAGCGCCTCCCAGGGGGCGCGGTACTATGGCTACACCTTC
TRBD1	TRBJ2-7	NA	TRBV27	CASSPLTGASSYEQYF	TGTGCCAGCAGTCCCCTGACAGGGGCGAGCTCCTACGAGCAGTACTTC
TRBD1	TRBJ1-1	NA	TRBV30	CAWTPGGPTEAFF	TGTGCCTGGACCCCAGGGGGACCCACTGAAGCTTTCTTT
NA	TRBJ2-3	NA	TRBV6-4	CASSDSQGPDTQYF	TGTGCCAGCAGTGACTCACAGGGCCCAGATACGCAGTATTTT
NA	TRBJ2-3	NA	TRBV6-4	CASSAGDPGTDTQYF	TGTGCCAGCAGTGCGGGGGATCCGGGCACAGATACGCAGTATTTT
NA	TRBJ1-2	NA	TRBV13	CASSQTDSHYGYTF	TGTGCCAGCAGCCAAACGGACAGCCACTATGGCTACACCTTC
TRBD1	TRBJ1-6	NA	TRBV7-9	CASSLHTGEDSPLHF	TGTGCCAGCAGCTTGCATACAGGGGAAGATTCACCCCTCCACTTT
NA	TRBJ1-2	NA	TRBV4-3	CASSQDDAEDGYTF	TGCGCCAGCAGCCAAGACGACGCCGAGGATGGCTACACCTTC
NA	TRBJ2-2	once	TRBV21-1	CASSKGGSGLRAANTGELFF	TGTGCCAGCAGCAAGGGGGGATCGGGCCTCCGAGCCGCGAACACCGGGGAGCTGTTTTTT
TRBD1	TRBJ2-7	NA	TRBV4-1	CASSHRDRVGNEQYF	TGCGCCAGCAGCCATCGGGACAGGGTCGGGAACGAGCAGTACTTC
NA	TRBJ1-1	NA	TRBV6-6	CASSPAATEAFF	TGTGCCAGCAGTCCCGCGGCCACTGAAGCTTTCTTT
TRBD2	TRBJ2-3	NA	TRBV5-5	CASSPVRAGGLDTQYF	TGTGCCAGCAGCCCTGTCAGAGCGGGGGGGCTAGATACGCAGTATTTT
NA	TRBJ2-7	once	TRBV4-2	CASSRGLSTTYEQYF	TGTGCCAGCAGCCGGGGACTGAGCACCACCTACGAGCAGTACTTC
TRBD1	TRBJ2-1	NA	TRBV15	CATSRDRVSSYNEQFF	TGTGCCACCAGCAGGGACAGGGTGAGCTCCTACAATGAGCAGTTCTTC
TRBD1	TRBJ1-4	once	TRBV7-9	CASSLGQGGDRVKKKLFF	TGTGCCAGCAGCTTAGGCCAGGGGGGGGACAGGGTTAAGAAAAAACTGTTTTTT
TRBD1	TRBJ2-2	NA	TRBV28	CASSLQGQGKAERDGHTGELLF	TGTGCCAGCAGTTTACAGGGACAGGGAAAGGCTGAGAGGGACGGCCACACCGGGGAGCTGCTTTTT
TRBD1	TRBJ1-2	NA	TRBV29-1	CSVLTTGFYGYTF	TGCAGCGTCCTCACGACAGGGTTCTATGGCTACACCTTC
NA	TRBJ2-7	NA	TRBV5-4	CASSLDGSSYEQYF	TGTGCCAGCAGCTTGGATGGCAGTTCCTACGAGCAGTACTTC
TRBD2	TRBJ2-2	NA	TRBV5-4	CATTSGGSVSGELFF	TGTGCCACGACTAGCGGGGGATCGGTTAGCGGGGAGCTGTTTTTT
TRBD1	TRBJ2-4	once	TRBV5-6	CASSGFRDRGILAKNIQYF	TGTGCCAGCAGCGGTTTCCGGGACAGGGGGATACTAGCCAAAAACATTCAGTACTTC
NA	TRBJ2-7	NA	TRBV9	CASSVSPSGVYPYEQYF	TGTGCCAGCAGCGTCTCCCCCTCCGGGGTCTACCCCTACGAGCAGTACTTC
TRBD2	TRBJ2-3	few	TRBV4-2	CASSPSSSSGGADTQYF	TGTGCCAGCAGCCCTTCTTCTTCTAGCGGGGGGGCTGATACGCAGTATTTT
TRBD1	TRBJ1-6	NA	TRBV19	CASTWTGGISPLHF	TGTGCCAGCACCTGGACAGGGGGAATTTCACCCCTCCACTTT
NA	TRBJ2-1	NA	TRBV7-7	CASSWRVGNEQFF	TGTGCTAGCAGCTGGCGGGTCGGAAATGAGCAGTTCTTC
NA	TRBJ2-3	NA	TRBV7-6	CASSSPTRGTDTQYF	TGTGCCAGCAGCTCCCCGACCCGGGGGACAGATACGCAGTATTTT
NA	TRBJ2-1	once	TRBV11-2	CASSSETEYNEQFF	TGTGCCAGCAGCTCAGAGACAGAGTACAATGAGCAGTTCTTC
NA	TRBJ1-6	few	TRBV10-2	CASSEQWDTDSYNSPLHF	TGCGCCAGCAGTGAACAATGGGACACAGACTCCTATAATTCACCCCTCCACTTT
NA	TRBJ1-2	NA	TRBV4-1	CASSQDAADGYTF	TGCGCCAGCAGCCAAGACGCGGCCGATGGCTACACCTTC
NA	TRBJ1-1	NA	TRBV10-3	CAISESSATGGTEAFF	TGTGCCATCAGTGAGTCGTCGGCGACAGGAGGCACTGAAGCTTTCTTT
TRBD2	TRBJ2-3	NA	TRBV4-3	CASSPPGRTDTQYF	TGCGCCAGCAGCCCTCCCGGGAGGACAGATACGCAGTATTTT
TRBD2	TRBJ2-3	few	TRBV6-4	CASSDSGGATDTQYF	TGTGCCAGCAGTGACAGCGGGGGGGCCACAGATACGCAGTATTTT
TRBD1	TRBJ1-2	NA	TRBV2	CASSDLWSKLQGNYGYTF	TGTGCCAGCAGTGATTTATGGTCAAAATTACAGGGGAACTATGGCTACACCTTC
NA	TRBJ1-6	NA	TRBV5-6	CASSGFTGMDSPLHF	TGTGCCAGCAGCGGTTTTACAGGGATGGATTCACCCCTCCACTTT
TRBD1	TRBJ1-6	once	TRBV10-3	CAISWDSVINSPLHF	TGTGCCATCAGTTGGGACAGCGTCATTAATTCACCCCTCCACTTT
TRBD1	TRBJ1-4	NA	TRBV27	CASRRQGASEKLFF	TGTGCCAGCAGGAGACAGGGGGCTAGTGAAAAACTGTTTTTT
NA	TRBJ2-3	NA	TRBV4-3	CASSQGQGFTDTQYF	TGCGCCAGCAGCCAAGGGCAGGGGTTCACAGATACGCAGTATTTT
NA	TRBJ2-3	NA	TRBV5-6	CASSSIPDTQYF	TGTGCCAGCAGCTCCATTCCAGATACGCAGTATTTT
NA	TRBJ2-7	NA	TRBV9	CASSGGGASNEQYF	TGTGCCAGCAGCGGTGGAGGGGCAAGCAACGAGCAGTACTTC
TRBD1	TRBJ2-7	NA	TRBV4-1	CASSQGPGQGTYEQYF	TGCGCCAGCAGCCAGGGCCCGGGACAGGGGACGTACGAGCAGTACTTC